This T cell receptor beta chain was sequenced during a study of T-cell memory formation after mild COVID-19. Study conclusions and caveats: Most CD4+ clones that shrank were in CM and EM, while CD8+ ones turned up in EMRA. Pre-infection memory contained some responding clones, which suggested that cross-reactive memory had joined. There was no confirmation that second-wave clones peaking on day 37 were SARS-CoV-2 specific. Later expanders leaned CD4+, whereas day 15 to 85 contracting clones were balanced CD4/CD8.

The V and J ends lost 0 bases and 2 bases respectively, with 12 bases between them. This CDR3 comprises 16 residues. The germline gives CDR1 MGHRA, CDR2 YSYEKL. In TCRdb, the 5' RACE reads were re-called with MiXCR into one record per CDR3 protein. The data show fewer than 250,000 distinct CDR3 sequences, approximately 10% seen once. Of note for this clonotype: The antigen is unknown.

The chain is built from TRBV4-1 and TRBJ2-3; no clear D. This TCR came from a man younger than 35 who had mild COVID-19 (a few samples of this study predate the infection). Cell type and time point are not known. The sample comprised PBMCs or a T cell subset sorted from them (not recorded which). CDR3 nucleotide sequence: TGCGCCAGCAGCCAAGAGTTCGACCCCAACACAGATACGCAGTATTTT. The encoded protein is CASSQEFDPNTDTQYF.